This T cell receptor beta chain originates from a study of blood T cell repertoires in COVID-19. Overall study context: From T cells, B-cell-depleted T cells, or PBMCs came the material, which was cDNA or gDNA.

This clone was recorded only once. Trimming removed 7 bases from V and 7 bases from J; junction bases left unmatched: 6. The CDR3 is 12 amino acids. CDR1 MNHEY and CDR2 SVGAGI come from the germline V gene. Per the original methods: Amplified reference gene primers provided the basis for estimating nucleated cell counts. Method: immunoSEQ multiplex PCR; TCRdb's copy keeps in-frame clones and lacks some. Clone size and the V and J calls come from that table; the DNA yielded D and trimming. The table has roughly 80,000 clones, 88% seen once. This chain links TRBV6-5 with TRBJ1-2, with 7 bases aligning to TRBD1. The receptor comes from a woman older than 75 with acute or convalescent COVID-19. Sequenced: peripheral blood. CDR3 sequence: CASKTGVAGYTF. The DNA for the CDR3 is TGTGCCAGCAAAACAGGGGTAGCTGGCTACACCTTC.